This T cell receptor (beta chain) was captured in a study of cytomegalovirus exposure and HLA in healthy donors. Trimming cost V 3 bases and J 5 bases; bases outside gene matches: 9. In germline, CDR1 is SGDLS, CDR2 YYNGEE. CDR3 length: 15 amino acids. Findings and limits, study-wide: CMV serostatus was the only immune exposure information that was available.

PCR primers comprised 60 Vbeta and 13 Jbeta primers. Generated by immunoSEQ multiplex PCR, the TCRdb table keeps only in-frame clones and is missing some. Here the sample spans around 120,000 clones, more than 75% being singletons. A few counts support this clone. Its antigen is as yet unknown. This clonotype was sampled from a man between 18 and 29 years old in good health and CMV-seronegative. The chain is built from TRBV9 and TRBJ2-5; TRBD2 matches at 8 bases. What was sequenced was PBMCs. CDR3 protein: CASSENLAGGETQYF. Here the CDR3 DNA reads TGTGCCAGCAGCGAAAATCTAGCGGGTGGTGAGACCCAGTACTTC.